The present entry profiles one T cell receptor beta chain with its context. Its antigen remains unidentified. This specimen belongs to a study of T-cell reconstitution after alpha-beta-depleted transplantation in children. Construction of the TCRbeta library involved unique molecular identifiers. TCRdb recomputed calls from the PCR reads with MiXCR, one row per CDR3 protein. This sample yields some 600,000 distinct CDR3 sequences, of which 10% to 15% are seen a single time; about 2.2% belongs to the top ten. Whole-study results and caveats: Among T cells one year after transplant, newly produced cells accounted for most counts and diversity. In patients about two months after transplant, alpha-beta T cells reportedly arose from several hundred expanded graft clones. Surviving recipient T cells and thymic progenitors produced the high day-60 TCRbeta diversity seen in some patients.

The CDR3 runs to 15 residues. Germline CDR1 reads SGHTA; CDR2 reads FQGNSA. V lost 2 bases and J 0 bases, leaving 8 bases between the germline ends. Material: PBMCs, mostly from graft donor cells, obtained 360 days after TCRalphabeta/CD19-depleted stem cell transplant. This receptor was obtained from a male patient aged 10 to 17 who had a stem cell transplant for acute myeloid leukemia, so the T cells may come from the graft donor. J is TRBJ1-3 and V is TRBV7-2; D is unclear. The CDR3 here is CASSLSRNSGNTIYF. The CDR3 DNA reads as TGTGCCAGCAGCTTAAGCCGGAACTCTGGAAACACCATATATTTT.